This is a list of T cell receptor beta chains from one sample in a study of response to subunit inactivated influenza vaccine. TCRdb re-called the RT-PCR reads with MiXCR, one entry per CDR3 protein. The sample yields roughly 650,000 distinct CDR3 sequences, 15% to 17% seen once. The sequenced sample was PBMCs from blood, obtained less than 13 days after vaccination. The receptors shown here come from a man in his forties or fifties who received an inactivated influenza vaccine. Both conserved end residues are part of each CDR3. A D gene is named only where the DNA matches it firmly. Part of the rows lack a size; the others show once, few, many or a class for expanded clones.

d_gene,v_gene,j_gene,abundance,CDR3nt,CDR3aa
TRBD2,TRBV27,TRBJ2-2,NA,TGTGCCAGCAGTTTAGGACTAGCGGGGAACACCGGGGAGCTGTTTTTT,CASSLGLAGNTGELFF
NA,TRBV7-8,TRBJ1-5,NA,TGTGCCAGCAGCTTAATGAGGGACTATAGCAATCAGCCCCAGCATTTT,CASSLMRDYSNQPQHF
NA,TRBV7-2,TRBJ2-5,few,TGTGCCAGCAGCGCCCTAATTGGGCGAGAGACCCAGTACTTC,CASSALIGRETQYF
TRBD2,TRBV20-1,TRBJ2-1,few,TGCAGTGCTAGCTCTAGCGGGAGGGCCCTCTTCAATGAGCAGTTCTTC,CSASSSGRALFNEQFF
NA,TRBV9,TRBJ2-7,NA,TGTGCCAGCAGCGTGTCTGGGGCAGCATCCTACGAGCAGTACTTC,CASSVSGAASYEQYF
NA,TRBV29-1,TRBJ2-5,NA,TGCAGCGTTCTCGGGGACCGGGAGACCCAGTACTTC,CSVLGDRETQYF
NA,TRBV5-1,TRBJ1-2,few,TGCGCCAGCAGCTTGGACGGGACTCCAAGAAACTATGGCTACACCTTC,CASSLDGTPRNYGYTF
TRBD1,TRBV20-1,TRBJ1-5,NA,TGCAGTGCTAGGACAGGGCCCCACAATCAGCCCCAGCATTTT,CSARTGPHNQPQHF
NA,TRBV6-2/TRBV6-3,TRBJ1-2,NA,TGTGCCAGTTCAGGGGAGTACGTGCGGGGCTACACCTTC,CASSGEYVRGYTF
NA,TRBV29-1,TRBJ2-1,NA,TGCAGCGTGGGGAACGGGGATGAGCAGTTCTTC,CSVGNGDEQFF
NA,TRBV7-2,TRBJ2-2,few,TGTGCCAGCAGTCTCGTACTGGGGGGGCGTAACGGGGAGCTGTTTTTT,CASSLVLGGRNGELFF
TRBD1,TRBV28,TRBJ1-6,NA,TGTGCCAGCAGCCTCATACAGGGGACCTCCTATAATTCACCCCTCCACTTT,CASSLIQGTSYNSPLHF
TRBD1,TRBV5-1,TRBJ1-1,NA,TGCGCCAGCAGCTGGGACAGGGGGCTTGGTTTCTTT,CASSWDRGLGFF
TRBD1,TRBV10-3,TRBJ2-2,NA,TGTGCCATCAGCCCTTCGGGACAGGGGGTCGGGGAGCTGTTTTTT,CAISPSGQGVGELFF
NA,TRBV27,TRBJ2-3,NA,TGTGCCAGCAGTTTAACGTCCCCCAGGGATACGCAGTATTTT,CASSLTSPRDTQYF
TRBD2,TRBV7-9,TRBJ2-7,NA,TGTGCCAGCAGCTTAGGTAGCGGGGTTTTCTACGAGCAGTACTTC,CASSLGSGVFYEQYF
NA,TRBV7-2,TRBJ2-7,many,TGTGCCAGCAGCTTCCTTGGGGCCGCCTACGAGCAGTACTTC,CASSFLGAAYEQYF
TRBD1,TRBV7-8,TRBJ2-6,NA,TGTGCCAGCGAGGCAAGGGGGCATATATCTGGTGGGGCCAACGTCCTGACTTTC,CASEARGHISGGANVLTF
NA,TRBV7-6,TRBJ1-1,few,TGTGCCATCGCCTCGCCTATGAACACTGAAGCTTTCTTT,CAIASPMNTEAFF
NA,TRBV5-1,TRBJ2-5,NA,TGCGCCAGCAGCCCCTCTTCGGACAGAAAGGCCCAGTACTTC,CASSPSSDRKAQYF
NA,TRBV7-9,TRBJ1-3,NA,TGTGCCAGCAGCTCCGTCCCTGGTCATATCTCTGGAAACACCATATATTTT,CASSSVPGHISGNTIYF
NA,TRBV6-5,TRBJ2-1,few,TGTGCCAGCAGTTACGGGGCCAGCTCCTACAATGAGCAGTTCTTC,CASSYGASSYNEQFF
NA,TRBV28,TRBJ2-4,NA,TGTGCCAGCAGTACGGACCTACTAGCCAAAAACATTCAGTACTTC,CASSTDLLAKNIQYF
NA,TRBV12-3/TRBV12-4,TRBJ2-2,NA,TGTGCCAGCAGTCCCCTTTGGGGGATGGGAACCGGGGAGCTGTTTTTT,CASSPLWGMGTGELFF
NA,TRBV2,TRBJ2-5,NA,TGTGCCAGCAACAGGGAGAAGCAAGAGACCCAGTACTTC,CASNREKQETQYF
NA,TRBV7-9,TRBJ2-1,NA,TGTGCCAGCACCTCAATACTGGTCGCACCCTCCTACAATGAGCAGTTCTTC,CASTSILVAPSYNEQFF
NA,TRBV9,TRBJ1-3,NA,TGTGCCAGCAGCGTAGGTATAATGGGCAGCTCTGGAAACACCATATATTTT,CASSVGIMGSSGNTIYF
TRBD1,TRBV2,TRBJ2-7,few,TGTGCCTCCCAACCCCCCGGGACAGGGAGAGAGCAGTACTTC,CASQPPGTGREQYF
NA,TRBV5-5,TRBJ1-4,NA,TGTGCCAGCAGCTTGGCCATAACAGGGACTAATGAAAAACTGTTTTTT,CASSLAITGTNEKLFF
NA,TRBV20-1,TRBJ1-5,few,TGCAGTGCTAGCCCCGCGCAGCGCCTTTATAGCAATCAGCCCCAGCATTTT,CSASPAQRLYSNQPQHF
TRBD2,TRBV7-2,TRBJ2-1,many,TGTGCCAGCAGCTTATGGAACCCCCTAGCGGGGGGCAATGAGCAGTTCTTC,CASSLWNPLAGGNEQFF
NA,TRBV7-2,TRBJ2-1,NA,TGTGCCAGCAGCTGGGGGACGCGGCAGACCTACAATGAGCAGTTCTTC,CASSWGTRQTYNEQFF
TRBD1,TRBV29-1,TRBJ2-5,few,TGCAGCGTTGCGGACAGGGTTATAGAGACCCAGTACTTC,CSVADRVIETQYF
TRBD1,TRBV27,TRBJ2-7,few,TGTGCCAGCAGGTACAAAGACAGGGGTCACGAGCAGTACTTC,CASRYKDRGHEQYF
TRBD1,TRBV12-3/TRBV12-4,TRBJ2-4,NA,TGTGCCAGCAGTTCCCCCCCCGGGACAGAGAGTAGAAACATTCAGTACTTC,CASSSPPGTESRNIQYF
NA,TRBV20-1,TRBJ2-5,few,TGCAGTGCTAGACTCCTAACCGACCTTACCCAGTACTTC,CSARLLTDLTQYF
TRBD1,TRBV12-3/TRBV12-4,TRBJ1-2,many,TGTGCCAGCAGTCCGACAGGGGCTAACTATGGCTACACCTTC,CASSPTGANYGYTF
NA,TRBV29-1,TRBJ1-1,NA,TGCAGCGGGTGGGGGGGCACTGAAGCTTTCTTT,CSGWGGTEAFF
NA,TRBV6-2/TRBV6-3,TRBJ2-3,few,TGTGCCAGCAGTGTGGGGCGTACAGATACGCAGTATTTT,CASSVGRTDTQYF
NA,TRBV7-2,TRBJ2-7,few,TGTGCCAGCAGCTTAGCCGGGGGCCCCACCTCCTACGAGCAGTACTTC,CASSLAGGPTSYEQYF
NA,TRBV7-2,TRBJ2-1,many,TGTGCCAGCAGCCCCCGGGACCTATACAATGAGCAGTTCTTC,CASSPRDLYNEQFF